One and the same sample provided the 18 T cell receptor beta chains below, sequenced in a study of cytomegalovirus exposure and HLA in healthy donors. Researchers ran the PCR with 60 Vbeta and 13 Jbeta primers. Measured with immunoSEQ multiplex PCR; TCRdb has only the in-frame clones, and not every one. There are some 190,000 clones in the sample; under 85% occur only once, and around 1.6% lies in the top ten. Input material: PBMCs. The receptors come from a woman between 18 and 29 years old in good health and CMV-seronegative.

This clone was detected only a few times. This chain uses TRBV5-1 with TRBJ2-5; 8 positions match TRBD1. The DNA end lines up better with TRBJ2-7; the J call may be wrong. Germline V gives CDR1 SGHRS, CDR2 YFSETQ. This CDR3 region has 15 residues. The CDR3 DNA sequence: TGCGCCAGCAGAGGAACGCAGGGGGCTATCTACGAGCAGTACTTC. Amino acid sequence: CASRGTQGAIYEQYF.

This chain links TRBV5-4 with TRBJ2-7; 8 bases agree with TRBD1. The ends lost 3 bases at V and 6 bases at J; junction bases unmatched: 8. Germline lookup yields CDR1 SGHNT and CDR2 YYREEE (reference sequence). The CDR3 extends over 14 amino acids. The CDR3 region is CASSSGQGVSEQYF. CDR3 bases: TGTGCCAGCAGCTCAGGACAGGGCGTTAGCGAGCAGTACTTC.

The V and J genes are TRBV12-1 and TRBJ1-4; TRBD1 is the table's D call and was not checked against the DNA. TRBV12-1 is a pseudogene locus. The CDR3 sequence is 15 residues long. CDR3 nucleotide sequence: TGTGCCAGCAGCTTTGGACAGGGTAAAGGGGAAAAACTGTTTTTT. Translation gives CASSFGQGKGEKLFF.

The chain has TRBV7-9 and TRBJ1-5, with 8 bases that match TRBD1. The V segment lost 1 base and the J segment 3 bases; nucleotides outside the gene matches: 2. CDR3 size: 15 residues. Germline CDR1 and CDR2: SEHNR and FQNEAQ (reference sequence). This CDR3 is CASSLGDRFNQPQHF. In DNA, the CDR3 is TGTGCCAGCAGCTTAGGGGACAGGTTCAATCAGCCCCAGCATTTT.

This sequence joins TRBV10-3 and TRBJ1-3; D remains ambiguous. Trimming took off 5 bases at V and 4 bases at J, with 15 bases between the two ends. Germline-derived CDR1 and CDR2 are ENHRY and SYGVKD. The CDR3 has 15 residues. CDR3 in amino acids: CAISPSDAAGNTIYF. CDR3 DNA: TGTGCCATCAGTCCCTCCGACGCGGCGGGAAACACCATATATTTT.

The table lists this clone with a few counts. Other DNA sequences in this specimen translate into the identical CDR3. The rearrangement links TRBV5-1 to TRBJ1-4; D is unresolved. In germline, CDR1 is SGHRS, CDR2 YFSETQ. The V gene lost 1 base and the J gene lost 0 bases, with 4 bases spanning the gap. This CDR3 spans 14 amino acids. CDR3 residues: CASSLTATNEKLFF. In nucleotides, the CDR3 is TGCGCCAGCAGCTTGACAGCAACTAATGAAAAACTGTTTTTT.

The chain has TRBV14 and TRBJ2-5, with 10 bases lining up with TRBD2. The CDR3 spans 19 residues. CDR1 and CDR2 (germline): SGHDN, FVKESK. V dropped 0 bases and J dropped 5; count of bases not matched to a gene: 15. The DNA of the CDR3 is TGTGCCAGCAGCCAAGATCGGGTAGCGGGGGGCCCTCAGCACGAGACCCAGTACTTC. It translates to CASSQDRVAGGPQHETQYF.

The chain couples TRBV28 to TRBJ1-1; a possible D gene is TRBD1 (5 bases). CDR1 is MDHEN and CDR2 is SYDVKM in the germline V gene. The length of the CDR3 is 13 residues. The V end lost 6 bases, the J end lost 6 bases, and 14 bases lay between the germline ends. The DNA for the CDR3 is TGTGCCAGCAGGGCCCTGACAGTCCCTGAAGCTTTCTTT. Amino acid sequence: CASRALTVPEAFF. The full variable domain, completed using reference TRBV28 and TRBJ1-1, is DVKVTQSSRYLVKRTGEKVFLECVQDMDHENMFWYRQDPGLGLRLIYFSYDVKMKEKGDIPEGYSVSREKKERFSLILESASTNQTSMYLCASRALTVPEAFFGQGTRLTVV.

CDR3 residues: CASSESSGREGPIQYF. CDR3 in DNA: TGTGCCAGCAGTGAATCCAGCGGACGGGAGGGCCCCATTCAGTACTTC. The chain employs TRBV25-1 and TRBJ2-4; TRBD2 matches 8 bases. The trim removed 1 base at V and 9 bases at J, leaving 11 bases unmatched. The germline V gene has CDR1 MGHDK and CDR2 SYGVNS. The CDR3 is 16 amino acids.

CDR3 sequence: CASSARDGASAFF. The CDR3 region has the DNA TGTGCCAGTAGTGCCAGGGATGGGGCGTCGGCTTTCTTT. V and J are TRBV19 and TRBJ1-1, with a weak D call TRBD1 (5 bases). Trimming stripped 5 bases from V and 11 bases from J, with 18 bases between. This CDR3 spans 13 amino acids. Germline V gene sequence: CDR1 LNHDA, CDR2 SQIVND (reference sequence).

This clone was observed a handful of times. The V and J genes are TRBV11-2 and TRBJ2-5; maybe TRBD1 (5 bases). V lost 2 bases, J lost 5 bases, and 18 bases lay in between. Germline CDR1 and CDR2: SGHAT and FQNNGV. The CDR3 is made up of 16 amino acids. For the CDR3, the DNA is TGTGCCAGCAGCTTAACGGCAGGGCCCTCCGGTGAGACCCAGTACTTC. Translation gives CASSLTAGPSGETQYF.

J is TRBJ2-7 and V is TRBV6-1; a weak D match, TRBD1 (6 bases). The V end was cut by 6 bases, the J end by 2 bases, with 17 bases between. The CDR3 has 15 residues. The germline V gene encodes CDR1 MNHNS and CDR2 SASEGT. CDR3 coding DNA: TGTGCCAGCAGCACTACAACAGGGTATACCTACGAGCAGTACTTC. Encoded protein: CASSTTTGYTYEQYF.

The chain combines TRBV6-1 with TRBJ2-7; TRBD2 matches at 8 bases. This CDR3 is 15 amino acids long. Germline V lookup: CDR1 MNHNS, CDR2 SASEGT. The V segment lost 0 bases and the J segment 4 bases; nucleotides outside the gene matches: 5. CDR3 nucleotides: TGTGCCAGCAGTGAAGCGATCGGGAGGGTGTACGAGCAGTACTTC. This translates into CASSEAIGRVYEQYF.

The table lists this clone with a few counts. This chain connects TRBV19 to TRBJ2-7; weak D call: TRBD2 (6 bases). Trimming took 2 bases from V and 0 from J, leaving 11 bases between them. Germline CDR1 and CDR2: LNHDA and SQIVND (reference sequence). The length of the CDR3 is 15 residues. Here the CDR3 DNA reads TGTGCCAGTAGTATAAGTGTGGAGGGCTCCTACGAGCAGTACTTC. Amino acids: CASSISVEGSYEQYF.

In its sample, this clone was seen a few times. V is TRBV27 and J is TRBJ2-7, with a weak D call TRBD1 (6 bases). Germline CDR1 and CDR2: MNHEY and SMNVEV (reference sequence). This CDR3 has 14 residues. V dropped 5 bases and J dropped 0 bases, with 11 bases sitting between them. The CDR3 DNA is TGTGCCAGCAGTGGATCGGACAGCTCCTACGAGCAGTACTTC. This encodes CASSGSDSSYEQYF.

V and J are TRBV6-5 and TRBJ2-5; maybe TRBD1 (6 bases). CDR1 and CDR2 from the germline V gene are MNHEY and SVGAGI. This CDR3 is 14 amino acids long. The V end lost 4 bases, the J end lost 0 bases, and 9 bases lay between the germline ends. In DNA, the CDR3 is TGTGCCAGCAGTTTAAGGACAGACCAAGAGACCCAGTACTTC. This gives the protein CASSLRTDQETQYF.

The rearrangement links TRBV27 to TRBJ1-1; D remains unclear. V was trimmed by 3 bases and J by 6 bases, leaving 11 bases between them. Looked up from germline, CDR1 is MNHEY and CDR2 is SMNVEV (reference sequence). The CDR3 is 13 amino acids. CDR3 sequence: CASSFRRASEAFF. CDR3 DNA sequence: TGTGCCAGCAGTTTTCGGAGGGCCTCTGAAGCTTTCTTT.

This clone was seen a single time. The V gene is TRBV28, the J gene TRBJ1-2; 7 nucleotides align to TRBD1. The ends lost 4 bases at V and 2 bases at J; junction bases unmatched: 19. From germline, CDR1 is MDHEN and CDR2 SYDVKM. The CDR3 sequence is 19 residues long. CDR3 DNA sequence: TGTGCCAGCAGTTCCACACCGGGACAGCGTGGGGGACAGAACTATGGCTACACCTTC. Translation: CASSSTPGQRGGQNYGYTF.